The clone carrying this T cell receptor (beta chain) was recorded a few times. This specimen belongs to a study of blood T cell repertoires in COVID-19. Overall study: Italy, Spain and the United States were the sources of the convalescent and acute COVID-19 samples. T cells, B-cell-depleted T cells, or PBMCs provided the cDNA or gDNA that served as material.

Germline CDR1 is SGHTS and CDR2 is YDEGEE. This CDR3 is 17 amino acids long. Trimming took 1 base from V and 6 from J; bases not matched to a gene: 11. Assay: immunoSEQ multiplex PCR; the TCRdb copy retains only in-frame clones and omits some. The sample has 200,000 to 250,000 clones, about 85% seen once. The rearrangement uses TRBV5-8 and TRBJ2-4, with 9 bases aligning to TRBD2. The sample was peripheral blood. The clonotype was recovered from a man aged 40-49 years with acute or convalescent COVID-19. The CDR3 nucleotides are TGTGCCAGCAGCTTGTTTGGCGGGGGGGCCATAGGAAACATTCAGTACTTC. This gives the protein CASSLFGGGAIGNIQYF.